A selection of T cell receptor beta chains follows, all from one sample in a study of T cell responses to AZD1222 COVID-19 vaccine. The protocol was immunoSEQ multiplex PCR, while the TCRdb copy is restricted to in-frame clones and leaves out a portion. There are around 150,000 clones in the sample; 80% to 95% occur only once, and under 4% lies in the top ten. Specimen: peripheral blood, collected 28 days after the second AZD1222 dose. These receptor sequences come from an adult who received the AZD1222 COVID-19 vaccine. Each CDR3 is given with its conserved first and last residue.

>TRBJ2-1|TRBV6-5
CASSYSLGFDEQFF
>TRBJ2-1|TRBV25-1
CASSDSGGRYNEQFF
>TRBJ2-1|TRBV3-1/TRBV3-2
CASSRAGTGGNEQFF
>TRBJ1-4|TRBV7-9
CASSFDRGKEKLFF
>TRBJ1-2|TRBV24-1
CATFDSLYGYTF
>TRBJ1-1|TRBV4-2
CASTTGTGVYNTEAFF
>TRBJ2-3|TRBV24-1
CATSDSTSGRIDTQYF
>TRBJ1-6|TRBV27
CASSPSPGWNSPLHF
>TRBJ1-1|TRBV7-8
CASSRDWGGSEAFF
>TRBJ1-1|TRBV5-1
CASSSTGVGTEAFF
>TRBJ1-3|TRBV29-1
CSVEIDRVGGNTIYF
>TRBJ2-7|TRBV5-1
CASSLMGGQGPEQYF
>TRBJ1-1|TRBV28
CASRPGQGYRMNTEAFF
>TRBJ1-5|TRBV19
CASSVRVSQPQHF
>TRBJ2-1|TRBV7-9
CASSPNPDRRDEQFF
>TRBJ2-2|TRBV19
CASSIFGTGAGELFF
>TRBJ2-6|TRBV4-2
CASSPPQGSRNSGANVLTF
>TRBJ2-1|TRBV3-1/TRBV3-2
CASSQPQGQGNEQFF
>TRBJ2-7|TRBV14
CASSQDLGATYEQYF
>TRBJ1-2|TRBV3-1/TRBV3-2
CASSPHTGLSYGYTF
>TRBJ1-1|TRBV6-1
CASSDVPGGDTEAFF
>TRBJ2-4|TRBV27
CASSLRQGASVAKNIQYF
>TRBJ2-1|TRBV5-1
CASRFAGGYNEQFF
>TRBJ2-7|TRBV30
CAFYGQGGYEQYF